This T cell receptor (beta chain) derives from a study of cytomegalovirus exposure and HLA in healthy donors. Study-wide findings and caveats: Across donors, sequencing depth was assumed by presence/absence analyses to be roughly uniform. Looking again later, the authors saw that most CMV-associated TCR beta chains seemed HLA-restricted. The study recorded 164 TCR beta chains that were cytomegalovirus-associated.

PCR employed 60 Vbeta and 13 Jbeta primers. The method was immunoSEQ multiplex PCR; TCRdb's version includes in-frame clones alone and lacks a portion of them. The data show approximately 82,000 clones, with around a tenth seen just once and almost 25% held by the top ten. With respect to this clone: The antigen remains unidentified.

Germline V gene sequence: CDR1 MGHRA, CDR2 YSYEKL. The CDR3 has 17 residues. V was trimmed by 2 bases and J by 0 bases, leaving 14 bases between them. The clonotype was recovered from a man aged 60 to 69 in good health and CMV-seropositive. The chain employs TRBV4-1 and TRBJ2-1, with D possibly matching TRBD2 (6 bases). Sample: PBMCs. The CDR3, as DNA: TGCGCCAGCAGCCAAAATATAGCGGTTAGCTCCTACAATGAGCAGTTCTTC. It translates to CASSQNIAVSSYNEQFF.